The 25 T cell receptor beta chains below were found in one sample sequenced in a study of radiation and T cells in renal cell carcinoma. Time point described: baseline pretreatment blood. The treatment here: 15 Gy SBRT to primary tumor, nephrectomy 4 weeks later. Method: immunoSEQ multiplex PCR; TCRdb's copy keeps in-frame clones and lacks some. The sample lists about 140,000 clones, around four fifths occurring once. Sequencing used blood, obtained from a patient whose treatment included radiotherapy and nephrectomy. All receptors derive from a woman aged 45-65 years with renal cell carcinoma.

This chain uses TRBV14 with TRBJ2-7; 9 bases line up with TRBD2. This CDR3 contains 15 residues. With V trimmed by 1 base and J by 4 bases, 5 bases remained unmatched. Germline values: CDR1 SGHDN, CDR2 FVKESK. DNA of the CDR3: TGTGCCAGCAGCCAAGCCGGCGGGAGGGTTTACGAGCAGTACTTC. Translating gives CASSQAGGRVYEQYF. The complete variable domain, with remaining parts taken from reference TRBV14 and TRBJ2-7, reads EAGVTQFPSHSVIEKGQTVTLRCDPISGHDNLYWYRRVMGKEIKFLLHFVKESKQDESGMPNNRFLAERTGGTYSTLKVQPAELEDSGVYFCASSQAGGRVYEQYFGPGTRLTVT.

The gene calls are TRBV5-5 and TRBJ2-7; unclear D gene. This CDR3 is 14 amino acids long. Germline CDR1 SGHKS, CDR2 YYEKEE (reference sequence). V lost 0 bases to trimming and J lost 1 base, with 8 bases between them. CDR3 amino acids: CASSLESDSYEQYF. In DNA, the CDR3 is TGTGCCAGCAGCTTGGAGTCAGATTCCTACGAGCAGTACTTC.

This chain joins TRBV25-1 and TRBJ2-5, with 8 bases matching TRBD1. The CDR3 has 15 residues. The germline V gene encodes CDR1 MGHDK and CDR2 SYGVNS. The V segment lost 1 base and the J segment 5 bases; nucleotides outside the gene matches: 6. The CDR3 nucleotides read TGTGCCAGCAGTGAATCCAGGGGGCGAGGGGAGACCCAGTACTTC. Protein: CASSESRGRGETQYF. The entire variable domain, with the rest obtained from reference TRBV25-1 and TRBJ2-5, is as follows: EADIYQTPRYLVIGTGKKITLECSQTMGHDKMYWYQQDPGMELHLIHYSYGVNSTEKGDLSSESTVSRIRTEHFPLTLESARPSHTSQYLCASSESRGRGETQYFGPGTRLLVL.

The V and J genes are TRBV6-1 and TRBJ1-4, with D tentatively TRBD1 (5 bases). The germline V and J ends were trimmed by 3 bases and 3 bases, with 8 bases remaining between them. This CDR3 contains 14 residues. Germline loops: CDR1 MNHNS, CDR2 SASEGT. The CDR3 here is CASSETVSNEKLFF. The CDR3 nucleotides read TGTGCCAGCAGTGAGACAGTATCTAATGAAAAACTGTTTTTT.

J is TRBJ1-3 and V is TRBV7-9; TRBD1 agrees at 10 bases. V shed 5 bases and J 3 bases; nucleotides not matched to a gene: 7. The germline gives CDR1 SEHNR, CDR2 FQNEAQ (reference sequence). There are 16 residues in the CDR3. This CDR3 reads CASSKSGTGVGNTIYF. Written as DNA, the CDR3 is TGTGCCAGCAGCAAGTCCGGGACAGGGGTTGGAAACACCATATATTTT.

This clone was recorded only once. The chain has TRBV7-2 and TRBJ1-5, with TRBD1 matching over 8 bases. Germline-derived CDR1 and CDR2 are SGHTA and FQGNSA. The CDR3 contains 15 residues. Trimming cost V 2 bases and J 6 bases; bases outside gene matches: 6. The CDR3 protein is CASSLIQGGGQPQHF. The CDR3 nucleotides read TGTGCCAGCAGCTTAATACAGGGGGGCGGTCAGCCCCAGCATTTT.

The rearrangement joins TRBV7-4 to TRBJ1-5, with 8 bases fitting TRBD1. The V segment lost 4 bases and the J segment 6 bases; nucleotides outside the gene matches: 8. The germline gives CDR1 SGHVT, CDR2 SQSDAQ. The CDR3 contains 15 residues. Here the CDR3 DNA reads TGTGCCAGCAGCTATAACAGGGGGGATTGTCAGCCCCAGCATTTT. Translated, it gives CASSYNRGDCQPQHF.

The chain recombines TRBV4-3 with TRBJ2-7, with no clear D. Trimming shortened V by 0 bases and J by 0 bases, and 9 bases separated the two germline ends. CDR1 and CDR2 from the germline V gene are LGHNA and YSLEER. This CDR3 contains 15 residues. The CDR3 sequence: CASSQDPTSSYEQYF. The CDR3 DNA sequence: TGCGCCAGCAGCCAAGATCCGACAAGCTCCTACGAGCAGTACTTC.

The chain uses TRBV5-1 and TRBJ2-1; the match to TRBD2 covers 9 bases. This CDR3 is 16 amino acids long. Losses at the gene ends were 2 bases for V and 9 bases for J; bases not matched to a gene: 12. Looked up from germline, CDR1 is SGHRS and CDR2 is YFSETQ. CDR3 nucleotides: TGCGCCAGCAGCTTAGATAGCGGGAGTGAATTGGGTGAGCAGTTCTTC. Translated, it gives CASSLDSGSELGEQFF.

The rearrangement uses TRBV28 and TRBJ1-4; weak D call: TRBD1 (5 bases). Germline CDR1 reads MDHEN; CDR2 reads SYDVKM. V gave up 3 bases and J gave up 8 bases, with 13 bases separating them. CDR3 length equals 14 residues. CDR3 DNA: TGTGCCAGCAGTTTTGCGGGGGATGGAGAAAAACTGTTTTTT. Protein: CASSFAGDGEKLFF. Filled out from reference TRBV28 and TRBJ1-4, the complete variable domain reads DVKVTQSSRYLVKRTGEKVFLECVQDMDHENMFWYRQDPGLGLRLIYFSYDVKMKEKGDIPEGYSVSREKKERFSLILESASTNQTSMYLCASSFAGDGEKLFFGSGTQLSVL.

The rearrangement uses TRBV7-2 and TRBJ1-5; a weak D match, TRBD1 (5 bases). The CDR3 extends over 15 amino acids. CDR1 and CDR2 (germline): SGHTA, FQGNSA. Trimming removed 5 bases from V and 0 bases from J, with 11 bases in between. Here the CDR3 reads CASSLGRVSNQPQHF. The DNA for the CDR3 is TGTGCCAGCAGCCTGGGCAGGGTTAGCAATCAGCCCCAGCATTTT.

This clone was observed a single time. The V and J genes are TRBV5-1 and TRBJ2-7, with 14 bases that match TRBD2. With V trimmed by 4 bases and J by 5 bases, 2 bases remained unmatched. In germline, CDR1 is SGHRS, CDR2 YFSETQ. The length of the CDR3 is 14 residues. The CDR3 protein is CASSVGLAGDEQYF. The CDR3 nucleotides read TGCGCCAGCAGCGTGGGACTAGCGGGAGACGAGCAGTACTTC. Complete variable domain (other parts from reference TRBV5-1 and TRBJ2-7): KAGVTQTPRYLIKTRGQQVTLSCSPISGHRSVSWYQQTPGQGLQFLFEYFSETQRNKGNFPGRFSGRQFSNSRSEMNVSTLELGDSALYLCASSVGLAGDEQYFGPGTRLTVT.

The chain couples TRBV9 to TRBJ2-3; 7 bases are shared with TRBD2. J was trimmed by 4 bases and V by 0 bases; bases with no gene match: 11. CDR3 length equals 17 residues. Germline CDR1 and CDR2: SGDLS and YYNGEE. The CDR3, as DNA: TGTGCCAGCAGCGTAGTTGGGTGGGCGGGAGTGGCAGATACGCAGTATTTT. Its protein is CASSVVGWAGVADTQYF.

This clone was counted once. The chain is built from TRBV6-6 and TRBJ1-1; a weak D match, TRBD1 (6 bases). V was pared by 5 bases and J by 1 base, with 17 bases between. CDR3 length: 16 amino acids. Germline-derived CDR1 and CDR2 are MNHNY and SVGAGI (reference sequence). In DNA form, the CDR3 reads TGTGCCAGCAGTCTAGGGCCTGGAGGGGGGAACACTGAAGCTTTCTTT. It specifies CASSLGPGGGNTEAFF.

This clone has only a few counts. The chain carries TRBV27 and TRBJ2-5; no reliable D call. CDR3 length: 15 amino acids. V lost 5 bases and J lost 1, with 14 bases in between. Germline CDR1 reads MNHEY; CDR2 reads SMNVEV (reference sequence). The CDR3 bases are TGTGCCAGCAGTCCCGCGATCCAGGTCCAAGAGACCCAGTACTTC. It yields the protein CASSPAIQVQETQYF.

A few counts support this clone. The chain uses TRBV7-2 and TRBJ1-4; D uncertain. Germline V CDR1 and CDR2: SGHTA, FQGNSA. Trimming cost V 5 bases and J 6 bases, with 13 bases left between them. This CDR3 is built from 14 residues. CDR3 sequence reads: CASSRAQADEKLFF. The CDR3 DNA sequence: TGTGCCAGCAGCCGCGCCCAGGCGGATGAAAAACTGTTTTTT.

The chain recombines TRBV13 with TRBJ1-1, with 7 bases matching TRBD1. Trimming at V came to 5 bases and at J to 1 base, leaving 10 bases not matched to a gene. From germline, CDR1 is PRHDT and CDR2 FYEKMQ (reference sequence). The CDR3 runs 16 residues. This chain's CDR3 is CASSGKGQGGNTEAFF. The CDR3 DNA reads TGTGCCAGCAGCGGAAAGGGGCAGGGGGGGAACACTGAAGCTTTCTTT.

The chain joins TRBV5-1 to TRBJ2-3; D is perhaps TRBD2 (5 bases). Trimming shortened V by 0 bases and J by 1 base, and 12 bases separated the two germline ends. This CDR3 is 16 amino acids long. In germline, CDR1 is SGHRS, CDR2 YFSETQ. CDR3 DNA: TGCGCCAGCAGCTTGGGAGGTCGGCGGGGCACAGATACGCAGTATTTT. Translation: CASSLGGRRGTDTQYF.

In this sample, this clone turned up once. CDR3 region: CASSPQTPGDRGEQYF. The DNA for the CDR3 is TGCGCCAGCAGCCCCCAAACCCCAGGTGACAGGGGCGAGCAGTACTTC. V usage is TRBV4-3 and J usage is TRBJ2-7; 8 nucleotides align to TRBD1. J gave up 6 bases and V 4 bases, and 14 bases lay outside the gene matches. This CDR3 has 16 amino acids. CDR1 is LGHNA and CDR2 is YSLEER in the germline V gene.

The chain is built from TRBV7-8 and TRBJ2-7, with no clear D. From germline, CDR1 is SGHVS and CDR2 FQNEAQ. CDR3 length equals 15 residues. V lost 1 base, J lost 2 bases, and 12 bases lay in between. CDR3 in amino acids: CASSLGPTATYEQYF. As DNA, the CDR3 is TGTGCCAGCAGCTTAGGCCCCACTGCCACCTACGAGCAGTACTTC.

This clone was seen a single time. V and J are TRBV9 and TRBJ1-6; D gene ambiguous. The germline CDR1 and CDR2 sequences are SGDLS and YYNGEE. The CDR3 has 13 residues. Trimming cost V 5 bases and J 8 bases, with 11 bases left between them. The CDR3 protein is CASSRGRDSPLHF. DNA for the CDR3: TGTGCCAGCAGTAGAGGGCGGGATTCACCCCTCCACTTT.

On this clone itself: The junction shows a germline mismatch at one end, possibly a read error. V gene TRBV4-3 combines with J gene TRBJ2-1; D is perhaps TRBD2 (6 bases). Germline V gives CDR1 LGHNA, CDR2 YSLEER. This CDR3 region has 11 residues. CDR3 residues: CASRRGWGVIF. The CDR3 region has the DNA TGCGCCAGCAGGAGAGGTTGGGGGGTGATCTTC.

The rearrangement joins TRBV10-1 to TRBJ2-2; D is unclear. V was clipped by 0 bases and J by 3 bases, with 8 bases between them. CDR1 and CDR2 (germline): WNHNN, SYGVQD (reference sequence). This CDR3 has 15 residues. The CDR3 sequence is CASSESVLDTGELFF. CDR3 DNA: TGCGCCAGCAGTGAGTCGGTCCTGGACACCGGGGAGCTGTTTTTT.

This sequence joins TRBV4-1 and TRBJ2-3, with 15 bases that match TRBD2. Germline V lookup: CDR1 MGHRA, CDR2 YSYEKL. Trimming removed 3 bases from V and 3 bases from J; junction bases left unmatched: 4. This CDR3 has 17 residues. The CDR3 coding sequence is TGCGCCAGCAGCCACGGACTAGCGGGGGGGCCAACAGATACGCAGTATTTT. Encoded protein: CASSHGLAGGPTDTQYF.

This chain joins TRBV10-3 and TRBJ2-7; 7 positions agree with TRBD1. The V and J ends lost 4 bases and 0 bases, in that order; junction bases with no gene match: 3. Germline CDR1 reads ENHRY; CDR2 reads SYGVKD. This CDR3 is built from 14 residues. CDR3 amino acids: CAISAGQFSYEQYF. The CDR3 nucleotides are TGTGCCATCAGTGCGGGACAGTTCTCCTACGAGCAGTACTTC.